This T cell receptor beta chain was sequenced in a study of blood T cell repertoires in COVID-19. Trimming removed 3 bases from V and 8 bases from J, with 23 bases in between. The CDR3 consists of 17 residues. The V gene's germline CDR1 is MDHEN and CDR2 SYDVKM. The data were produced by immunoSEQ multiplex PCR, yet TCRdb's version contains in-frame clones alone and is incomplete. The sample comprises 200,000 to 250,000 clones, more than 75% of which are singletons, and less than 6% rests with the top ten. Sequenced material: peripheral blood. The origin of this receptor is a woman in her 70s with COVID-19, enrolled during active disease. J is TRBJ2-1 and V is TRBV28; a possible D gene is TRBD2 (6 bases). The DNA of the CDR3 is TGTGCCAGCAGTTTTACCGCGGGGCGGGCTAATTTGGATGAGCAGTTCTTC. Translating it yields CASSFTAGRANLDEQFF.